A selection of T cell receptor beta chains follows, all from one sample in a study of blood T cells in healthy people across ages. MiXCR, run by TCRdb on the 5' RACE reads, gives a single entry per CDR3 protein. The sample has about 1.8 million distinct CDR3 sequences, around 48% seen once. Material for sequencing was blood. The receptors stem from a middle-aged woman in good health. CDR3s include the opening cysteine and the closing phenylalanine or tryptophan. The order of the fields is J gene, V gene, CDR3 protein.

j_call: TRBJ2-5
v_call: TRBV20-1
cdr3_aa: CSANRDRERFQETQYF

j_call: TRBJ2-5
v_call: TRBV5-6
cdr3_aa: CASSQAGQGRETQYF

j_call: TRBJ1-2
v_call: TRBV2
cdr3_aa: CASKFRDNKNYGYTF

j_call: TRBJ1-6
v_call: TRBV5-6
cdr3_aa: CASSLYFSGTGFNSPLHF

j_call: TRBJ2-3
v_call: TRBV29-1
cdr3_aa: CSVEAGQLADTQYF

j_call: TRBJ1-5
v_call: TRBV10-3
cdr3_aa: CATSGGPQPQHF

j_call: TRBJ1-2
v_call: TRBV2
cdr3_aa: CASSGGQGPYGYTF

j_call: TRBJ2-2
v_call: TRBV6-5
cdr3_aa: CASSLLGRLTGELFF

j_call: TRBJ2-1
v_call: TRBV25-1
cdr3_aa: CASSEGKGGFNEQFF

j_call: TRBJ2-7
v_call: TRBV11-2
cdr3_aa: CASSLDNPSINYEQYF

j_call: .
v_call: TRBV20-1
cdr3_aa: CSAIEDRDHEQYF

j_call: TRBJ2-3
v_call: TRBV24-1
cdr3_aa: CATSELRGRGTDTQYF

j_call: TRBJ1-4
v_call: TRBV13
cdr3_aa: CASSWGQGNEKLFF

j_call: TRBJ1-5
v_call: TRBV27
cdr3_aa: CASSIRDGQPQHF

j_call: TRBJ2-3
v_call: TRBV9
cdr3_aa: CASSFLAGGGDTQYF

j_call: TRBJ2-3
v_call: TRBV7-8
cdr3_aa: CASSPASTGPTDTQYF

j_call: TRBJ1-1
v_call: TRBV4-3
cdr3_aa: CASSQGSSGGRNTEAFF

j_call: TRBJ2-5
v_call: TRBV7-6
cdr3_aa: CASSSRLAGLETQYF

j_call: TRBJ2-1
v_call: TRBV11-2
cdr3_aa: CASSLVMSSYNEQFF

j_call: TRBJ2-5
v_call: TRBV9
cdr3_aa: CASSVGGGAYNEQYF

j_call: TRBJ1-2
v_call: TRBV5-1
cdr3_aa: CASSLDRGPYGYTF

j_call: TRBJ2-1
v_call: TRBV4-3
cdr3_aa: CASSQKSGGAYNEQFF

j_call: TRBJ1-6
v_call: TRBV5-6
cdr3_aa: CASSDGTASSPLHF

j_call: .
v_call: TRBV6-2/TRBV6-3
cdr3_aa: CASSYWGAGMETQYF

j_call: TRBJ2-5
v_call: TRBV5-1
cdr3_aa: CASSSGLAGCQETQYF

j_call: TRBJ2-6
v_call: TRBV20-1
cdr3_aa: CSAALHRTYSGANVLTF

j_call: TRBJ2-3
v_call: TRBV29-1
cdr3_aa: CSVGGTTDTQYF

j_call: .
v_call: TRBV6-6
cdr3_aa: CASSYAAGVDEQYF

j_call: TRBJ1-5
v_call: TRBV28
cdr3_aa: CASSRREFQPQHF

j_call: TRBJ2-4
v_call: TRBV14
cdr3_aa: CASSQTGKNIQYF

j_call: TRBJ2-1
v_call: TRBV12-3/TRBV12-4
cdr3_aa: CASILVQGNEQFF

j_call: TRBJ2-7
v_call: TRBV6-5
cdr3_aa: CASSSRGVSGDNEQYF